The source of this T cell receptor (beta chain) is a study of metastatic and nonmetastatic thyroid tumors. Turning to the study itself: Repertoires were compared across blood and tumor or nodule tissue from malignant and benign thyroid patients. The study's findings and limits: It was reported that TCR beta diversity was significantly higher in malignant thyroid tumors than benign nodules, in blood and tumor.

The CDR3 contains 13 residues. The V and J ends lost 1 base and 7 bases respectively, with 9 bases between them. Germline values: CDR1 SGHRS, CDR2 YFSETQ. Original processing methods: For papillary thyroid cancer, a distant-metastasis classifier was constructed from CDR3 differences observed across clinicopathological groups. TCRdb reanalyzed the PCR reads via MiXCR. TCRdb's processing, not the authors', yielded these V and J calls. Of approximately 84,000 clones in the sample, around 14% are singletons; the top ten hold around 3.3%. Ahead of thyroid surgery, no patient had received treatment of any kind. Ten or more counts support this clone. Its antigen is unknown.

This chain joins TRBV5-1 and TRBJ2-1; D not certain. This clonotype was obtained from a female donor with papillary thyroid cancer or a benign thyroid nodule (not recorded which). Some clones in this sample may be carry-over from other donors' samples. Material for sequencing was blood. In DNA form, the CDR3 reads TGCGCCAGCAGCTTGACCCCACTAAATGAGCAGTTCTTC. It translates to CASSLTPLNEQFF.